This TCR beta chain comes out of a study of technical replicates of blood from a few donors. The germline gives CDR1 MNHNY, CDR2 SVGAGI (reference sequence). This CDR3 has 15 amino acids. V lost 7 bases and J lost 4, with 17 bases in between. Clones were sequenced by immunoSEQ multiplex PCR, and TCRdb holds only the in-frame ones, with some missing. Of 90,000 to 100,000 clones listed, nearly 97% are singletons. Source material: T cells isolated from PBMCs. The chain joins TRBV6-6 to TRBJ1-5, with a weak D call TRBD1 (6 bases). The receptor was isolated from a human donor in good health. DNA for the CDR3: TGTGCCAGCAAAAAGGGGGATCTGGAAAATCAGCCCCAGCATTTT. It yields the protein CASKKGDLENQPQHF.